The clone carrying this TCR beta chain was found once. Its cognate antigen is unknown. Blood genomic DNA input for TRB amplification was 250-500 ng. The sample originates from a study of T and B cells in COVID-19 patients. Study at large: Recovered patients mostly had mild to moderate COVID-19 managed as outpatients. Study observations and caveats: There were approximately 2,500 TCR clusters exclusive to the recovered cohort, a few dozen with low generation probability. Patients with COVID-19 reportedly showed strongly skewed T cell receptor beta variable and joining gene usage.

Germline loops: CDR1 MNHNY, CDR2 SVGAGI (reference sequence). The CDR3 runs 15 residues. The V end was cut by 7 bases, the J end by 0 bases, with 13 bases between. TRB rearrangements were amplified by multiplex PCR with BIOMED2 TRB-A/B primers. TCRdb reprocessed the multiplex PCR reads via MiXCR and lists one record per CDR3 protein. The sample holds about 20,000 distinct CDR3 sequences, under 30% seen once. J is TRBJ1-3 and V is TRBV6-6, with D perhaps matching TRBD1 (5 bases). The TCR sequence derives from a human donor who had recovered from COVID-19. Sample: blood. The CDR3 nucleotides read TGTGCCAGCATCCCACATGACAGCTCTGGAAACACCATATATTTT. It specifies CASIPHDSSGNTIYF.